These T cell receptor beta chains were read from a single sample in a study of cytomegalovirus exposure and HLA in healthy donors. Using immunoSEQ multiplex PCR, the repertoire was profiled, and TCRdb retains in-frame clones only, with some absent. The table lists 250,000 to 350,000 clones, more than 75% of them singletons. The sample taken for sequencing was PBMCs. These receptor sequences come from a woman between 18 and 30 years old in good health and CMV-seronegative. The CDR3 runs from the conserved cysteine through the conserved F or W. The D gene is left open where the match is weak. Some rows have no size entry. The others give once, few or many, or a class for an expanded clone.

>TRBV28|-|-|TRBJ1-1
CASSPTWGDTEAFF
TGTGCCAGCAGTCCCACGTGGGGGGACACTGAAGCTTTCTTT
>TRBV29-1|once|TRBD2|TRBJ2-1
CSEMFGTGVKGLAGVTHEQFF
TGCAGCGAAATGTTCGGGACAGGGGTCAAGGGACTAGCGGGAGTTACTCATGAGCAGTTCTTC
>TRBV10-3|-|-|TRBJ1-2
CAISDPPSQRGYTF
TGTGCCATCAGTGACCCACCTTCCCAACGGGGCTACACCTTC
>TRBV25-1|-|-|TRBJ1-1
CASGGLGVNTEAFF
TGTGCCAGCGGGGGGTTGGGGGTGAACACTGAAGCTTTCTTT
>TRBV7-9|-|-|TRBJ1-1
CASSDRQTEAFF
TGTGCCAGCAGCGATAGACAGACTGAAGCTTTCTTT
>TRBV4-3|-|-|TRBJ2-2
CASSQGTEAGELFF
TGCGCCAGCAGCCAAGGGACGGAGGCCGGGGAGCTGTTTTTT
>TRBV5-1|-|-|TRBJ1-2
CASSLEADYGYTF
TGCGCCAGCAGCTTGGAAGCGGACTATGGCTACACCTTC
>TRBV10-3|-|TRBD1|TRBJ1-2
CAISEWAGGSYGYTF
TGTGCCATCAGTGAGTGGGCAGGGGGGAGCTATGGCTACACCTTC
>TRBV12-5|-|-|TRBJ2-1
CASGQDIGHHEQFF
TGTGCTAGTGGCCAAGATATCGGACATCATGAGCAGTTCTTC
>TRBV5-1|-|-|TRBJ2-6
CASSLAGSGANVLTF
TGCGCCAGCAGCTTGGCCGGTTCTGGGGCCAACGTCCTGACTTTC
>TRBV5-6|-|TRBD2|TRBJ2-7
CASSGDASGTSYEQYF
TGTGCCAGCAGCGGGGATGCTAGCGGGACCTCATACGAGCAGTACTTC
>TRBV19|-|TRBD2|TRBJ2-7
CASRENLAGSSEQYF
TGTGCCAGTAGGGAAAACCTAGCGGGGTCTTCCGAGCAGTACTTC
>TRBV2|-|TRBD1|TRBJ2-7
CASSTRTGISYEQYF
TGTGCCAGCAGTACTCGGACAGGGATATCCTACGAGCAGTACTTC
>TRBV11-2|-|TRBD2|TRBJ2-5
CASRPSGGRETQYF
TGTGCCAGCAGGCCTAGCGGGGGGCGAGAGACCCAGTACTTC
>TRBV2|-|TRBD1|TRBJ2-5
CAASTGGAETQYF
TGTGCCGCGTCGACAGGGGGCGCAGAGACCCAGTACTTC
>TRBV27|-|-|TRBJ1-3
CASSPTGSGNTIYF
TGTGCCAGCAGTCCGACGGGGTCCGGAAACACCATATATTTT
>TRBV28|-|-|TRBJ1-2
CASSPPGSNYGYTF
TGTGCCAGCAGTCCTCCAGGGTCTAACTATGGCTACACCTTC
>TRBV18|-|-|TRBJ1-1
CASSPAGEAFF
TGTGCCAGCTCACCGGCTGGAGAGGCTTTCTTT
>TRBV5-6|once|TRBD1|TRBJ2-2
CASSQQGAGTGELFF
TGTGCCAGCAGCCAACAGGGGGCGGGCACCGGGGAGCTGTTTTTT
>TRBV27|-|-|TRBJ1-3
CASSSSLGSGNTIYF
TGTGCCAGCAGTTCCTCCCTAGGCTCTGGAAACACCATATATTTT
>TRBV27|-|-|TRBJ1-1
CASSSTGLSGTEAFF
TGTGCCAGCAGTTCGACAGGCCTTTCAGGAACTGAAGCTTTCTTT
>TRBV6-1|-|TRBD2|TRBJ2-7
CASGRLADTYEQYF
TGTGCCAGCGGCCGACTAGCGGATACCTACGAGCAGTACTTC
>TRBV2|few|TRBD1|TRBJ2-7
CASSTQGATYEQYF
TGTGCCAGCAGTACGCAGGGGGCAACCTACGAGCAGTACTTC
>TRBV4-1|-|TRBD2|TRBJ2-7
CASSQVGGREYEQYF
TGCGCCAGCAGCCAAGTGGGCGGGAGGGAGTACGAGCAGTACTTC
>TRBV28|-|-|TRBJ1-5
CASSLAHPNQPQHF
TGTGCCAGCAGTTTAGCGCACCCCAATCAGCCCCAGCATTTT
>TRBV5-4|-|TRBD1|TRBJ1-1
CASRIGTGAGMNTEAFF
TGTGCCAGCAGGATAGGAACAGGGGCGGGGATGAACACTGAAGCTTTCTTT
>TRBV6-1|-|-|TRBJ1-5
CASSVQEVGSQPQHF
TGTGCCAGCAGTGTTCAGGAGGTAGGGAGTCAGCCCCAGCATTTT
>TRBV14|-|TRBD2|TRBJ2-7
CASSPGLAESYEQYF
TGTGCCAGCAGCCCAGGACTAGCGGAATCCTACGAGCAGTACTTC